The T cell receptor beta chain under discussion was sequenced for a study of OX40 agonist ivuxolimab in advanced cancers. In the study overall: Ivuxolimab was delivered to patients intravenously every 2 weeks at doses spanning 0.01 to 10 mg/kg.

Profiling relied on immunoSEQ multiplex PCR, and the TCRdb table lists in-frame clones only, not all of them. This sample has around 94,000 clones; under 95% occur once, and the top ten carry over 0.7%. This CDR3 contains 13 residues. Trimming removed 2 bases at V and 4 bases at J, with 9 bases between. Germline V gene data show CDR1 as SGDLS and CDR2 as YYNGEE. The V gene is TRBV9, the J gene TRBJ1-2; tentatively, D is TRBD1 (6 bases). The material sequenced was CD4+ or CD8+ T cells sorted from blood, taken in a trial of the OX40 agonist ivuxolimab. The receptor's source is an adult with an advanced solid tumor such as melanoma, head and neck, liver or kidney cancer. The CDR3 nucleotides are TGTGCCAGCAGCGTCGGCAGGGGCTATGGCTACACCTTC. Translating gives CASSVGRGYGYTF. Together with reference TRBV9 and TRBJ1-2, the CDR3 gives the full variable domain: DSGVTQTPKHLITATGQRVTLRCSPRSGDLSVYWYQQSLDQGLQFLIQYYNGEERAKGNILERFSAQQFPDLHSELNLSSLELGDSALYFCASSVGRGYGYTFGSGTRLTVV.